This T cell receptor beta chain was identified during a study of radiotherapy plus CTLA-4 blockade in lung cancer. Some clones are missing from TCRdb's copy, which holds only in-frame ones; the method was immunoSEQ multiplex PCR. The repertoire holds 55,000 to 65,000 clones, with about three quarters as singletons. CDR3 size: 12 residues. Germline CDR1 is SGHDT and CDR2 is YYEEEE. Trimming took 2 bases from V and 3 from J, leaving 3 bases between them. There are a few counts of this clone. The source is a human donor with non-small cell lung cancer who had a partial response to radiotherapy plus ipilimumab. V usage is TRBV5-6 and J usage is TRBJ1-5, with no clear D. This sample comprised peripheral blood, obtained from a patient treated with radiotherapy plus ipilimumab. The CDR3 spells CASSFLNQPQHF. CDR3 coding DNA: TGTGCCAGCAGCTTTCTCAATCAGCCCCAGCATTTT.